The 2 T cell receptor beta chains below all came from one sample that was sequenced in a study of long-term antiretroviral therapy in people with HIV (dated by TCRdb to 2022 to 2024). The immunoSEQ hsTCRB v3.0 assay was used at survey level resolution to sequence the TRB variable region. The table comes from immuneACCESS by way of TCRdb, which keeps in-frame sequences with V and J called. Part of the clones is missing from these tables; in studies checked, under half for an unresolved V gene and the rest for unknown reasons. The sample contains more than 20,000 clones, around 83% of them found a single time. The leading ten clones occupy just over 5% of the sample. The material sequenced was unsorted PBMCs, taken 3 years after starting antiretroviral therapy. These receptors all come from a man younger than 35 with HIV.

The rearrangement joins TRBV18 to TRBJ1-5; no clear D. The CDR3 consists of 14 residues. Looked up from germline, CDR1 is KGHSH and CDR2 is LQKENI. V shed 6 bases and J shed 4 bases, with 13 bases lying between them. CDR3 region: CASSVRDLNQPQHF. The CDR3 region has the DNA TGTGCCAGCTCGGTCCGGGATTTGAATCAGCCCCAGCATTTT.

This chain connects TRBV5-1 to TRBJ2-6; tentative D call: TRBD1 (5 bases). Germline V gives CDR1 SGHRS, CDR2 YFSETQ. The CDR3 extends over 15 amino acids. The V end was cut by 4 bases, the J end by 0 bases, with 8 bases between. In DNA form, the CDR3 reads TGCGCCAGCAGCCCGACAGACTCTGGGGCCAACGTCCTGACTTTC. It specifies CASSPTDSGANVLTF.